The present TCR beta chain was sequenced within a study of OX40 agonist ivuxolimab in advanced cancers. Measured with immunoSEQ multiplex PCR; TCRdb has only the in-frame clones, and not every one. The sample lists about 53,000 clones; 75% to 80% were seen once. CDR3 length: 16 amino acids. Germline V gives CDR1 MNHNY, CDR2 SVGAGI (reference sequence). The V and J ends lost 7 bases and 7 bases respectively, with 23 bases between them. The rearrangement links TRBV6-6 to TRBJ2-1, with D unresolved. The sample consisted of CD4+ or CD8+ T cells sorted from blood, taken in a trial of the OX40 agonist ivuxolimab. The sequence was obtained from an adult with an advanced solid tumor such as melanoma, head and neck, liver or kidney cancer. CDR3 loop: CASTIYRASRPNEQFF. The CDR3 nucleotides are TGTGCCAGCACCATTTACCGGGCCTCGCGTCCGAATGAGCAGTTCTTC.